This T cell receptor beta chain originates from a study of shared clonotypes between healthy human individuals. With regard to this clone: No antigen is known for it.

DNA at 150 to 200 ng, tens of thousands of T cell genomes, went into sorted-subset replicate PCRs. TCRdb keeps only in-frame clones here, not all; method: immunoSEQ multiplex PCR. Seen here are roughly 2.2 million clones, 80% to 95% observed once, and the top ten hold about 0.39%. Donors included only healthy HIV-negative adults lacking recent acute infections or vaccinations. The study drew all its donors from Caucasian adults living in Nashville, Tennessee. General observations from the study: Naive CD4 clonotype sharing across a few donors was about 5.3%.

CDR1 GTSNPN and CDR2 SVGIG come from the germline V gene (reference sequence). Deletions cut 3 bases from V and 2 bases from J, with 15 bases between. The CDR3 length is 15 residues. This chain connects TRBV30 to TRBJ2-3; maybe TRBD2 (6 bases). The source material was naive CD4+ T cells from PBMCs. As to subset: CD45RA+ positively selected. This clonotype was obtained from a man between 18 and 29 years old in good health. Some clones in this sample may be carry-over from other donors' samples. The chain's CDR3 is CAWRRLVPTTDTQYF. CDR3 coding DNA: TGTGCCTGGAGAAGACTAGTTCCTACCACAGATACGCAGTATTTT.